The 27 T cell receptor beta chains in this list originate from one sample, sequenced in a study of blood T cell repertoires in COVID-19 (dated by TCRdb to the early 2020s). The library was prepared using the immunoSEQ multiplex PCR assay. The immuneACCESS repertoire file appears here via TCRdb, limited to in-frame rearrangements. These files lack a portion of the clones; in checked studies, under half of the deficit traces to unresolved V genes, and the cause of the others is not known. The sample table contains approximately 240,000 clones; only one count was recorded for 88% of them. The ten top clones hold roughly 2% of the sample. The sequencing input was peripheral blood. All receptors come from a woman in her thirties or forties who had recovered from COVID-19.

The J gene is TRBJ2-4, the V gene TRBV6-6; TRBD2 agrees at 10 bases. CDR1 and CDR2 from the germline V gene are MNHNY and SVGAGI (reference sequence). The CDR3 runs to 22 residues. With V trimmed by 5 bases and J by 6 bases, 28 bases remained unmatched. The CDR3 loop is CASSPRPLVASGSPLMGNIQYF. CDR3 sequence (DNA): TGTGCCAGCAGTCCCCGCCCACTGGTGGCTAGCGGGAGTCCCTTGATGGGAAACATTCAGTACTTC.

CDR3 sequence (DNA): TGTGCCAGTAGTATGGGGACAGGGGGCTATCAGCCCCAGCATTTT. Translation: CASSMGTGGYQPQHF. The chain links TRBV19 to TRBJ1-5; 12 positions agree with TRBD1. V trimming: 3 bases; J trimming: 5 bases; junction bases outside the gene matches: 2. The CDR3 runs 15 residues. CDR1 and CDR2 (germline): LNHDA, SQIVND (reference sequence).

This clone was seen once. The rearrangement uses TRBV6-5 and TRBJ1-2; TRBD1 matches 8 bases. The CDR3 spans 14 residues. The germline V gene has CDR1 MNHEY and CDR2 SVGAGI. With V trimmed by 4 bases and J by 4 bases, 5 bases remained unmatched. As DNA, the CDR3 is TGTGCCAGCAGTTCGGACAGGGAGTTCTATGGCTACACCTTC. Protein: CASSSDREFYGYTF.

The genes are TRBV5-5 and TRBJ2-1, with D unresolved. The CDR3 length is 14 residues. CDR1 and CDR2 (germline): SGHKS, YYEKEE (reference sequence). The V end lost 4 bases, the J end lost 10 bases, and 18 bases lay between the germline ends. This CDR3 reads CASSPRLLTDEQFF. The CDR3 bases are TGTGCCAGCAGCCCGCGGTTGCTCACCGACGAGCAGTTCTTC.

The chain carries TRBV5-8 and TRBJ2-2, with 11 bases matching TRBD1. CDR3 length: 17 residues. Germline CDR1 reads SGHTS; CDR2 reads YDEGEE. V was pared by 0 bases and J by 3 bases, with 4 bases of the junction left unmatched. This CDR3 reads CASSLDRDRGYTGELFF. The DNA of the CDR3 is TGTGCCAGCAGCTTGGACCGGGACAGGGGGTACACCGGGGAGCTGTTTTTT. Combining the CDR3 with reference TRBV5-8 and TRBJ2-2 gives the whole variable domain EAGVTQSPTHLIKTRGQQATLRCSPISGHTSVYWYQQALGLGLQFLLWYDEGEERNRGNFPPRFSGRQFPNYSSELNVNALELEDSALYLCASSLDRDRGYTGELFFGEGSRLTVL.

The rearrangement links TRBV7-2 to TRBJ2-7, with TRBD2 matching 10 bases. The germline gives CDR1 SGHTA, CDR2 FQGNSA. Losses at the gene ends were 3 bases for V and 7 bases for J; bases not matched to a gene: 6. This CDR3 has 14 amino acids. The CDR3 protein is CASSFSGGASEQYF. CDR3 sequence (DNA): TGTGCCAGCAGCTTCAGCGGGGGGGCTTCGGAGCAGTACTTC. The whole variable domain, filled in from reference TRBV7-2 and TRBJ2-7, reads GAGVSQSPSNKVTEKGKDVELRCDPISGHTALYWYRQSLGQGLEFLIYFQGNSAPDKSGLPSDRFSAERTGGSVSTLTIQRTQQEDSAVYLCASSFSGGASEQYFGPGTRLTVT.

The V gene is TRBV3-1 (or the pseudogene TRBV3-2), the J gene TRBJ1-3, with D unclear. Trimming cost V 0 bases and J 0 bases, with 6 bases left between them. CDR3 length: 15 residues. Germline-derived CDR1 and CDR2 are LGHDT and YNNKEL (reference sequence). CDR3 loop: CASSQDPSSGNTIYF. Written as DNA, the CDR3 is TGTGCCAGCAGCCAAGATCCTTCCTCTGGAAACACCATATATTTT.

The CDR3 DNA sequence: TGTGCCAGCAGCCAACTCGGGCAGGGGCCCCACTATGGCTACACCTTC. Protein sequence: CASSQLGQGPHYGYTF. The chain carries TRBV3-1 (or the pseudogene TRBV3-2) and TRBJ1-2; tentatively, D is TRBD1 (6 bases). Germline CDR1 and CDR2: LGHDT and YNNKEL (reference sequence). With 2 bases removed from V and 3 bases from J, the gap between germline ends came to 16 bases. This CDR3 spans 16 amino acids.

This chain uses TRBV7-9 with TRBJ2-3; 9 nucleotides agree with TRBD1. The CDR3 is 18 residues long. Germline V gene data show CDR1 as SEHNR and CDR2 as FQNEAQ (reference sequence). With V trimmed by 0 bases and J by 1 base, 8 bases remained unmatched. The CDR3 nucleotides read TGTGCCAGCAGCTTAGCACAGGGGGCCTTCTTCGGCACAGATACGCAGTATTTT. Residues: CASSLAQGAFFGTDTQYF.

The genes are TRBV20-1 and TRBJ1-2; D not certain. V dropped 0 bases and J dropped 7 bases, with 6 bases sitting between them. Germline values: CDR1 DFQATT, CDR2 SNEGSKA (reference sequence). The CDR3 consists of 11 residues. The CDR3 DNA is TGCAGTGCTAGAGATGGTAGTGGCTACACCTTC. It specifies CSARDGSGYTF.

This chain's CDR3 is CASSVAGTGVGSPLHF. The CDR3 bases are TGTGCCAGCAGCGTAGCGGGGACAGGGGTTGGATCACCCCTCCACTTT. This sequence joins TRBV9 and TRBJ1-6, with 10 bases that match TRBD1. The germline V gene has CDR1 SGDLS and CDR2 YYNGEE. The CDR3 extends over 16 amino acids. The J segment lost 10 bases and the V segment lost 0 bases, leaving 7 bases of the junction unmatched.

The chain links TRBV7-9 to TRBJ2-2; D might be TRBD1 (6 bases). CDR1 is SEHNR and CDR2 is FQNEAQ in the germline V gene (reference sequence). V dropped 5 bases and J dropped 7 bases, with 8 bases sitting between them. The CDR3 contains 12 residues. CDR3 in DNA: TGTGCCAGCAGCCCCAGGGGCGGGGAGCTGTTTTTT. It codes for CASSPRGGELFF.

The V and J genes are TRBV19 and TRBJ2-2; 8 bases agree with TRBD2. CDR1 and CDR2 from the germline V gene are LNHDA and SQIVND (reference sequence). Trimming removed 4 bases from V and 7 bases from J; junction bases left unmatched: 5. The CDR3 is made up of 14 amino acids. The CDR3 nucleotides are TGTGCCAGTAGTAATCTCGGGGGGGACGGGGAGCTGTTTTTT. It yields the protein CASSNLGGDGELFF.

A few counts support this clone. The CDR3 here is CASSPQGVSPLHF. The DNA for the CDR3 is TGTGCCAGCAGCCCTCAGGGGGTTTCACCCCTCCACTTT. V gene TRBV14 combines with J gene TRBJ1-6; 7 nucleotides agree with TRBD1. The CDR3 covers 13 residues. J was trimmed by 9 bases and V by 4 bases; bases with no gene match: 3. CDR1 SGHDN and CDR2 FVKESK come from the germline V gene.

The V gene is TRBV30, the J gene TRBJ2-2, with D possibly being TRBD1 (5 bases). The CDR3 runs to 13 residues. Germline V gene data show CDR1 as GTSNPN and CDR2 as SVGIG (reference sequence). V dropped 6 bases and J dropped 4 bases, with 12 bases sitting between them. The CDR3: CACSRTFTGELFF. In DNA, the CDR3 is TGTGCCTGTTCGAGGACATTCACCGGGGAGCTGTTTTTT.

This chain connects TRBV10-3 to TRBJ1-5; D uncertain. The CDR3 covers 15 residues. The V and J ends lost 5 bases and 1 base respectively, with 12 bases between them. CDR1 and CDR2 (germline): ENHRY, SYGVKD. The CDR3 region is CAISPGGLSNQPQHF. DNA of the CDR3: TGTGCCATCAGTCCCGGCGGGTTGAGCAATCAGCCCCAGCATTTT.

V usage is TRBV7-9 and J usage is TRBJ2-1, with 8 bases lining up with TRBD2. Germline CDR1 is SEHNR and CDR2 is FQNEAQ (reference sequence). CDR3 length: 16 residues. Unmatched junction bases numbered 15, after V lost 5 bases and J lost 9 bases. The CDR3 loop is CASSPHFGGAGVEQFF. CDR3 DNA sequence: TGTGCCAGCAGCCCGCATTTTGGGGGAGCGGGAGTTGAGCAGTTCTTC.

The rearrangement uses TRBV28 and TRBJ1-2; D is ambiguous. The CDR3 is 13 residues long. V gave up 6 bases and J gave up 6 bases, with 14 bases separating them. In germline, CDR1 is MDHEN, CDR2 SYDVKM. CDR3 sequence (DNA): TGTGCCAGCAGCCCGGGTGGGTATAATGGCTACACCTTC. This sequence encodes CASSPGGYNGYTF.

The chain links TRBV5-1 to TRBJ1-2, with D perhaps TRBD1 (6 bases). The germline V and J ends were trimmed by 3 bases and 1 base, with 13 bases remaining between them. Germline values: CDR1 SGHRS, CDR2 YFSETQ. This CDR3 has 15 amino acids. Here the CDR3 DNA reads TGCGCCAGCAGCTCCACTTTACAGGGTAACTATGGCTACACCTTC. The encoded protein is CASSSTLQGNYGYTF.

The chain employs TRBV9 and TRBJ1-2; D perhaps matches TRBD1 (5 bases). The CDR3 covers 16 residues. Trimming took 3 bases from V and 5 from J, leaving 20 bases between them. Germline lookup yields CDR1 SGDLS and CDR2 YYNGEE. The CDR3 region is CASSEGPFRVDYGYTF. In DNA, the CDR3 is TGTGCCAGCAGCGAGGGCCCTTTCAGGGTAGATTATGGCTACACCTTC.

The J gene is TRBJ1-1, the V gene TRBV18; 7 bases fit TRBD1. Germline-derived CDR1 and CDR2 are KGHSH and LQKENI. The CDR3 is 14 amino acids. V trimming: 6 bases; J trimming: 4 bases; junction bases outside the gene matches: 8. The CDR3 sequence: CASSPTRDSTEAFF. CDR3 sequence (DNA): TGTGCCAGCTCTCCCACACGGGACAGCACTGAAGCTTTCTTT.

J is TRBJ2-1 and V is TRBV7-9; TRBD2 is a possible D gene (7 bases). V lost 1 base, J lost 8 bases, and 12 bases lay in between. Germline V gene lookup returns CDR1 SEHNR and CDR2 FQNEAQ (reference sequence). This CDR3 region has 14 residues. The CDR3 is CASSLVGGPDEQFF. The CDR3 DNA sequence: TGTGCCAGCAGCTTAGTCGGGGGGCCGGATGAGCAGTTCTTC.

In its sample, this clone was seen a few times. V usage is TRBV6-1 and J usage is TRBJ2-7; D uncertain. Trimming pared 2 bases from V and 4 bases from J, leaving 9 bases between. Germline lookup yields CDR1 MNHNS and CDR2 SASEGT. This CDR3 spans 13 amino acids. The CDR3 loop reads CASSEQDGYEQYF. The DNA of the CDR3 is TGTGCCAGCAGTGAACAGGATGGGTACGAGCAGTACTTC.

In this sample, this clone turned up a few times. This chain connects TRBV6-5 to TRBJ2-1, with D perhaps matching TRBD2 (5 bases). Germline V gene lookup returns CDR1 MNHEY and CDR2 SVGAGI. There are 14 residues in the CDR3. Trimming removed 5 bases from V and 6 bases from J, with 14 bases in between. CDR3 in DNA: TGTGCCAGCAGTCGCAGGACTCCCCTCAATGAGCAGTTCTTC. It codes for CASSRRTPLNEQFF.

V and J are TRBV6-5 and TRBJ2-3, with D perhaps matching TRBD2 (6 bases). Germline V gene data show CDR1 as MNHEY and CDR2 as SVGAGI. The germline V and J ends were trimmed by 5 bases and 1 base, with 13 bases remaining between them. This CDR3 has 15 residues. The CDR3, as DNA: TGTGCCAGCAGTCCTGGAGGGGTCCGCACAGATACGCAGTATTTT. As protein: CASSPGGVRTDTQYF.

V gene TRBV27 combines with J gene TRBJ2-1, with 8 bases that match TRBD1. There are 14 residues in the CDR3. Per germline, CDR1 MNHEY and CDR2 SMNVEV (reference sequence). The junction had 8 bases not matched to a gene; V was cut back by 6 bases and J by 7 bases. CDR3 DNA: TGTGCCAGCAGGCCAGGGGGCGTGAATAATGAGCAGTTCTTC. Translated, it gives CASRPGGVNNEQFF.

The chain links TRBV23-1 to TRBJ2-7; D is uncertain. TRBV23-1 is an open reading frame whose function is uncertain. The V gene lost 3 bases and the J gene lost 2 bases, with 11 bases spanning the gap. The CDR3 is 14 residues long. The CDR3 region is CASSQLTRPYEQYF. DNA for the CDR3: TGCGCCAGCAGTCAGCTGACTCGACCCTACGAGCAGTACTTC.